Reported below is one T cell receptor beta chain. Antigen: not known. TCRdb reprocessed the 5' RACE reads with MiXCR, giving one entry per CDR3 protein. This table holds under 700,000 distinct CDR3 sequences, roughly 22% found once. This record belongs to a study of T-cell memory formation after mild COVID-19. The CDR3 contains 16 residues. Per germline, CDR1 DFQATT and CDR2 SNEGSKA (reference sequence). Trimming removed 6 bases from V and 0 bases from J, with 20 bases in between. Study-level results: The CD4+ clones that contracted clustered mainly within CM and EM, and the CD8+ clones concentrated in EMRA.

Material: PBMCs or a T cell subset sorted from them (not recorded which). This chain uses TRBV20-1 with TRBJ1-1; D is unclear. This TCR came from an adult woman who had mild COVID-19 (a few samples of this study predate the infection). Cell type and time point are not known. The CDR3 is CSALRRVLTMNTEAFF. The CDR3 DNA reads TGCAGTGCCCTGCGGCGGGTATTGACCATGAACACTGAAGCTTTCTTT.